A single sample gave rise to the 25 T cell receptor beta chains below, sequenced in a study of graft-versus-host responses after intestinal transplantation. Only in-frame clones appear in the TCRdb table, and some are missing; sequencing was by immunoSEQ multiplex PCR. The data contain roughly 92,000 clones, about 90% of them singletons. These receptors' antigens are unknown. Sequencing used unstimulated CD4+ T cells sorted from spleen or lymph node cells, obtained before intestinal transplant. Every receptor here comes from a human donor who received an intestinal transplant.

This clone is a singleton in its sample. This chain connects TRBV9 to TRBJ2-1; 7 bases fit TRBD2. The CDR3 is 17 amino acids. After removal of 4 bases from V and 1 base from J, the junction contained 11 bases not matched to a gene. Germline V gene lookup returns CDR1 SGDLS and CDR2 YYNGEE. CDR3 region: CASSPQASGLSYNEQFF. CDR3 nucleotides: TGTGCCAGCAGCCCCCAGGCTAGCGGCCTTTCCTACAATGAGCAGTTCTTC.

The J gene is TRBJ2-7, the V gene TRBV5-1; the D gene is possibly TRBD1 (6 bases). Germline V gene sequence: CDR1 SGHRS, CDR2 YFSETQ. The CDR3 is made up of 15 amino acids. Trimming took off 2 bases at V and 3 bases at J, with 15 bases between the two ends. CDR3 amino acids: CASSFQGSPLYEQYF. CDR3 DNA: TGCGCCAGCAGCTTTCAGGGGTCTCCGCTCTACGAGCAGTACTTC.

The chain uses TRBV11-2 and TRBJ1-2; TRBD1 matches 8 bases. The V and J ends lost 0 bases and 4 bases, in that order; junction bases with no gene match: 7. Looked up from germline, CDR1 is SGHAT and CDR2 is FQNNGV. CDR3 size: 16 residues. CDR3 DNA: TGTGCCAGCAGCTTAGAGTTACAGGGGGTCCGCTATGGCTACACCTTC. Translation gives CASSLELQGVRYGYTF.

This chain joins TRBV9 and TRBJ2-3; TRBD1 might be the D (6 bases). The CDR3 covers 19 residues. Trimming cost V 4 bases and J 1 base, with 25 bases left between them. Germline V gives CDR1 SGDLS, CDR2 YYNGEE. The CDR3 coding sequence is TGTGCCAGCAGCTCACAAACGACAGGCCGCCGGCTTGGCACAGATACGCAGTATTTT. Residues: CASSSQTTGRRLGTDTQYF.

The chain carries TRBV7-3 and TRBJ1-1; D unclear. The germline V gene encodes CDR1 SGHTA and CDR2 FQGTGA. V lost 3 bases to trimming and J lost 0 bases, with 11 bases between them. This CDR3 comprises 15 residues. The CDR3 DNA reads as TGTGCCAGCAGCTTTGACGGGAACTTGAACACTGAAGCTTTCTTT. This codes for CASSFDGNLNTEAFF. The whole variable domain, remainder taken from reference TRBV7-3 and TRBJ1-1, is GAGVSQTPSNKVTEKGKYVELRCDPISGHTALYWYRQSLGQGPEFLIYFQGTGAADDSGLPNDRFFAVRPEGSVSTLKIQRTERGDSAVYLCASSFDGNLNTEAFFGQGTRLTVV.

The V call is TRBV5-4, the J call TRBJ1-1, with 7 bases fitting TRBD1. The CDR3 contains 15 residues. V gave up 5 bases and J gave up 1 base; unmatched junction bases: 8. Germline V CDR1 and CDR2: SGHNT, YYREEE (reference sequence). Written as DNA, the CDR3 is TGTGCCAGCAGACCAACCGGGACAGAGAACACTGAAGCTTTCTTT. This codes for CASRPTGTENTEAFF.

This clone was observed a single time. This chain uses TRBV5-1 with TRBJ2-1, with 11 nucleotides matching TRBD2. CDR1 SGHRS and CDR2 YFSETQ come from the germline V gene. J was trimmed by 0 bases and V by 3 bases; bases with no gene match: 11. This CDR3 contains 19 residues. As DNA, the CDR3 is TGCGCCAGCAGCTCCCGGGGTAGCGGGGGGGTGAGCTCCTACAATGAGCAGTTCTTC. As protein: CASSSRGSGGVSSYNEQFF.

J is TRBJ1-4 and V is TRBV7-9; possible D gene TRBD1, 5 bases. With 1 base removed from V and 8 bases from J, the gap between germline ends came to 11 bases. Germline CDR1 reads SEHNR; CDR2 reads FQNEAQ (reference sequence). This CDR3 comprises 14 residues. The CDR3 spells CASSLGQGGEKLFF. CDR3 DNA sequence: TGTGCCAGCAGCTTAGGGCAGGGAGGGGAAAAACTGTTTTTT.

This sequence joins TRBV9 and TRBJ2-7; 7 nucleotides agree with TRBD2. Germline-derived CDR1 and CDR2 are SGDLS and YYNGEE. The ends lost 0 bases at V and 3 bases at J; junction bases unmatched: 15. This CDR3 is built from 18 residues. This chain's CDR3 is CASSVDPLLWRGIYEQYF. CDR3 sequence (DNA): TGTGCCAGCAGCGTAGATCCCCTGCTTTGGCGGGGGATCTACGAGCAGTACTTC.

V usage is TRBV11-2 and J usage is TRBJ2-7; maybe TRBD1 (6 bases). CDR3 size: 14 residues. The V gene lost 5 bases and the J gene lost 5 bases, with 16 bases spanning the gap. Germline V gives CDR1 SGHAT, CDR2 FQNNGV. The CDR3 DNA reads TGTGCCAGCAGCCCACTTACAGGGAAGAACGAGCAGTACTTC. Protein product: CASSPLTGKNEQYF.

The gene calls are TRBV27 and TRBJ1-1, with D uncertain. Trimming took off 3 bases at V and 1 base at J, with 9 bases between the two ends. The CDR3 has 14 residues. In germline, CDR1 is MNHEY, CDR2 SMNVEV (reference sequence). CDR3 coding DNA: TGTGCCAGCAGTTTTTCTCCGGGGAACACTGAAGCTTTCTTT. Protein product: CASSFSPGNTEAFF.

V is TRBV27 and J is TRBJ1-3; TRBD1 aligns across 9 bases. CDR1 is MNHEY and CDR2 is SMNVEV in the germline V gene (reference sequence). The CDR3 length is 16 residues. The V segment lost 6 bases and the J segment 2 bases; nucleotides outside the gene matches: 8. As DNA, the CDR3 is TGTGCCAGCAGCCCTCTGAACAGGGGGCCTGGAAACACCATATATTTT. It yields the protein CASSPLNRGPGNTIYF.

The chain is built from TRBV6-1 and TRBJ2-3; 7 bases fit TRBD2. Trimming took 11 bases from V and 2 from J; bases not matched to a gene: 10. The CDR3 runs to 14 residues. CDR1 is MNHNS, CDR2 SASEGT, per germline. The CDR3 DNA is TGTGCCGGAAAAACCGGGACTAACACAGATACGCAGTATTTT. Its translation: CAGKTGTNTDTQYF.

This clone was observed a single time. V usage is TRBV7-9 and J usage is TRBJ1-2, with D possibly TRBD1 on 5 matching bases. Trimming pared 6 bases from V and 6 bases from J, leaving 17 bases between. Germline CDR1 and CDR2: SEHNR and FQNEAQ (reference sequence). CDR3 size: 14 residues. CDR3 DNA sequence: TGTGCCAGCAGGCCTGGGGGGAGGGTGGATGGCTACACCTTC. Translated, it gives CASRPGGRVDGYTF.

The chain recombines TRBV5-1 with TRBJ1-1, with TRBD1 identical over 8 bases. The V segment lost 2 bases and the J segment 3 bases; nucleotides outside the gene matches: 6. There are 15 residues in the CDR3. CDR1 and CDR2 from the germline V gene are SGHRS and YFSETQ. The CDR3 reads CASSFNRGRDTEAFF. The CDR3 DNA reads as TGCGCCAGCAGCTTTAACAGGGGGAGGGACACTGAAGCTTTCTTT.

The chain employs TRBV28 and TRBJ2-7; D is unresolved. Germline-derived CDR1 and CDR2 are MDHEN and SYDVKM. The CDR3 loop spans 10 amino acids. V was cut by 8 bases and J by 4 bases, with 6 bases left in between. Here the CDR3 reads CASAEYEQYF. CDR3 nucleotides: TGTGCCAGCGCCGAGTACGAGCAGTACTTC. The variable domain in full, completed from reference TRBV28 and TRBJ2-7, reads DVKVTQSSRYLVKRTGEKVFLECVQDMDHENMFWYRQDPGLGLRLIYFSYDVKMKEKGDIPEGYSVSREKKERFSLILESASTNQTSMYLCASAEYEQYFGPGTRLTVT.

The chain combines TRBV11-2 with TRBJ2-5; D might be TRBD2 (5 bases). The CDR3 has 13 amino acids. In germline, CDR1 is SGHAT, CDR2 FQNNGV. Trimming cost V 5 bases and J 5 bases, with 12 bases left between them. CDR3 nucleotide sequence: TGTGCCAGCAGCCCCGGGAACGGGGAGACCCAGTACTTC. Its protein is CASSPGNGETQYF.

J is TRBJ1-2 and V is TRBV18; 7 nucleotides match TRBD1. Germline V CDR1 and CDR2: KGHSH, LQKENI. The CDR3 consists of 14 residues. The junction had 6 bases not matched to a gene; V was cut back by 1 base and J by 7 bases. In DNA form, the CDR3 reads TGTGCCAGCTCACCACGGGACAGTGTATCTGGCTACACCTTC. Translated: CASSPRDSVSGYTF.

The gene calls are TRBV18 and TRBJ2-7; 8 nucleotides align to TRBD1. The CDR3 is 13 amino acids. CDR1 and CDR2 (germline): KGHSH, LQKENI. With 5 bases clipped from V and 5 bases from J, the junction kept 5 bases outside the gene matches. CDR3 nucleotides: TGTGCCAGCTCAGGACAGGGAGGAAACGAGCAGTACTTC. This translates into CASSGQGGNEQYF.

The rearrangement uses TRBV6-5 and TRBJ1-5; 8 bases are shared with TRBD1. Trimming removed 7 bases from V and 3 bases from J; junction bases left unmatched: 8. The CDR3 is made up of 15 amino acids. Per germline, CDR1 MNHEY and CDR2 SVGAGI. The CDR3 region is CASTLDRAINQPQHF. CDR3 in DNA: TGTGCCAGCACTTTGGACAGGGCGATCAATCAGCCCCAGCATTTT.

The chain has TRBV5-1 and TRBJ2-1; perhaps TRBD1 as D (6 bases). CDR1 is SGHRS and CDR2 is YFSETQ in the germline V gene. This CDR3 spans 16 amino acids. With 2 bases removed from V and 0 bases from J, the gap between germline ends came to 12 bases. CDR3 loop: CASSLQGVSSYNEQFF. The CDR3 DNA follows: TGCGCCAGCAGCTTACAGGGCGTTAGCTCCTACAATGAGCAGTTCTTC.

The chain uses TRBV28 and TRBJ1-3; 11 nucleotides align to TRBD1. Germline CDR1 is MDHEN and CDR2 is SYDVKM. The trim removed 8 bases at V and 3 bases at J, leaving 6 bases unmatched. There are 15 residues in the CDR3. The chain's CDR3 is CASGRTGGFGNTIYF. CDR3 nucleotides: TGTGCCAGCGGACGGACAGGGGGCTTTGGAAACACCATATATTTT.

The chain is built from TRBV10-1 and TRBJ1-1; no reliable D call. From germline, CDR1 is WNHNN and CDR2 SYGVQD (reference sequence). The CDR3 is 12 residues long. Trimming took off 6 bases at V and 5 bases at J, with 10 bases between the two ends. The DNA for the CDR3 is TGCGCCAGCAGCCCGGGTGGAACTGAAGCTTTCTTT. It specifies CASSPGGTEAFF.

The chain links TRBV6-1 to TRBJ1-5, with D uncertain. Germline CDR1 is MNHNS and CDR2 is SASEGT. Trimming took 10 bases from V and 0 from J, leaving 10 bases between them. The CDR3 runs 13 residues. The CDR3 coding sequence is TGTGCCACCGCAGAATATAGCAATCAGCCCCAGCATTTT. Translation: CATAEYSNQPQHF.

The chain recombines TRBV2 with TRBJ1-1; no firm D call. Germline V gives CDR1 SNHLY, CDR2 FYNNEI. CDR3 length: 14 residues. Trimming took off 3 bases at V and 1 base at J, with 9 bases between the two ends. CDR3 nucleotide sequence: TGTGCCAGCAGTGACCCACCGGGGAACACTGAAGCTTTCTTT. It specifies CASSDPPGNTEAFF.